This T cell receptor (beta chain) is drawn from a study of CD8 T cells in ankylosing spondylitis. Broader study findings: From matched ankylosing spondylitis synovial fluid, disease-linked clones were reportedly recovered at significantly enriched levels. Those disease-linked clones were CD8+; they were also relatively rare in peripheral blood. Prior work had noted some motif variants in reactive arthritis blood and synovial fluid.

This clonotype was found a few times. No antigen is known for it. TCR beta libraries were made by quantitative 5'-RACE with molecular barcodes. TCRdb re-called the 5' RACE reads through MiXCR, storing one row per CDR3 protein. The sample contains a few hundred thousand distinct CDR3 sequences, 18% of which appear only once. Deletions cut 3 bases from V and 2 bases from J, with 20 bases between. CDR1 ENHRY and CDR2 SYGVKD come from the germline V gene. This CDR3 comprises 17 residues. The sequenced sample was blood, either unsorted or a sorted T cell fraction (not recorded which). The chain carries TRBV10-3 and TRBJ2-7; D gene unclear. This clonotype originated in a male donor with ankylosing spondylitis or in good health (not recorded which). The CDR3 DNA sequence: TGTGCCATCAGTGAAGTGGGAAACAGTAGGGCCCCCTACGAGCAGTACTTC. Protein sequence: CAISEVGNSRAPYEQYF.